The rows below give T cell receptor beta chains drawn from one sample of a study of cytomegalovirus exposure and HLA in healthy donors. Using immunoSEQ multiplex PCR, the repertoire was profiled, and TCRdb retains in-frame clones only, with some absent. The sample lists some 90,000 clones, 70% to 85% occurring once. The sequenced material came from PBMCs. These receptor sequences come from a man aged 50 to 60 in good health and CMV-seronegative. CDR3s include the opening cysteine and the closing phenylalanine or tryptophan. A D gene is named only where the DNA matches it firmly. Size is omitted from some rows. Given values are once, few, many or a class for expanded clones.

V gene: TRBV5-1
D gene: TRBD1
clone size: .
J gene: TRBJ1-1
CDR3 DNA: TGCGCCAGCAGAGGAGACAGGGGCACCATGAACACTGAAGCTTTCTTT
CDR3 protein: CASRGDRGTMNTEAFF

V gene: TRBV5-1
D gene: .
clone size: .
J gene: TRBJ2-5
CDR3 DNA: TGCGCCAGCAGCGGCGACAGGGAGACCCAGTACTTC
CDR3 protein: CASSGDRETQYF

V gene: TRBV28
D gene: .
clone size: .
J gene: TRBJ1-1
CDR3 DNA: TGTGCCAGCAGTTCAAACAAAACCCCCCCGAACACTGAAGCTTTCTTT
CDR3 protein: CASSSNKTPPNTEAFF

V gene: TRBV11-3
D gene: TRBD2
clone size: .
J gene: TRBJ2-2
CDR3 DNA: TGTGCCAGCAGCGGACTAGCGGGAGGCGCCGGGGAGCTGTTTTTT
CDR3 protein: CASSGLAGGAGELFF

V gene: TRBV18
D gene: TRBD1
clone size: .
J gene: TRBJ2-7
CDR3 DNA: TGTGCCAGCTCACCAAAACCGGGACAGGGGGCTAGGGAGCAGTACTTC
CDR3 protein: CASSPKPGQGAREQYF

V gene: TRBV28
D gene: TRBD1
clone size: .
J gene: TRBJ2-2
CDR3 DNA: TGTGCCAGCAGTGCCTGGACAGGAGAGAACACCGGGGAGCTGTTTTTT
CDR3 protein: CASSAWTGENTGELFF

V gene: TRBV20-1
D gene: .
clone size: .
J gene: TRBJ1-4
CDR3 DNA: TGCAGTGCTAGCAACGGTGAAAAACTGTTTTTT
CDR3 protein: CSASNGEKLFF

V gene: TRBV7-2
D gene: .
clone size: .
J gene: TRBJ2-1
CDR3 DNA: TGTGCCAGCAGCTTATTCGGGAGCTTGAGCTCCTACAATGAGCAGTTCTTC
CDR3 protein: CASSLFGSLSSYNEQFF

V gene: TRBV15
D gene: TRBD2
clone size: .
J gene: TRBJ2-1
CDR3 DNA: TGTGCCACCAGCAGACCTACCGGACTAGCGGGAGGCAATGAGCAGTTCTTC
CDR3 protein: CATSRPTGLAGGNEQFF

V gene: TRBV28
D gene: TRBD1
clone size: .
J gene: TRBJ2-7
CDR3 DNA: TGTGCCAGCAGTCTCACCCGGACAGGGGGCTTTAACTACGAGCAGTACTTC
CDR3 protein: CASSLTRTGGFNYEQYF

V gene: TRBV4-3
D gene: .
clone size: .
J gene: TRBJ1-4
CDR3 DNA: TGCGCCAGCAGCCGACTAACGGGCGGACCAACTAATGAAAAACTGTTTTTT
CDR3 protein: CASSRLTGGPTNEKLFF

V gene: TRBV5-3
D gene: .
clone size: once
J gene: TRBJ2-2
CDR3 DNA: TGTGCCAGAAGCTCCCCTGGGCGGAAGGAGGCCGGGGAGCTGTTTTTT
CDR3 protein: CARSSPGRKEAGELFF

V gene: TRBV7-9
D gene: .
clone size: .
J gene: TRBJ2-6
CDR3 DNA: TGTGCCAGCAGCTCCTCCGCTGGGGGGTCTGGGGCCAACGTCCTGACTTTC
CDR3 protein: CASSSSAGGSGANVLTF

V gene: TRBV14
D gene: .
clone size: .
J gene: TRBJ2-1
CDR3 DNA: TGTGCCAGCAGCCCTTTCCGGGAAGTCAGGAATGAGCAGTTCTTC
CDR3 protein: CASSPFREVRNEQFF

V gene: TRBV19
D gene: .
clone size: .
J gene: TRBJ2-1
CDR3 DNA: TGTGCCAGTAGTATGGGGGGACCTTCCCGGACTGGACAGTTCTTC
CDR3 protein: CASSMGGPSRTGQFF

V gene: TRBV5-4
D gene: TRBD2
clone size: .
J gene: TRBJ2-3
CDR3 DNA: TGTGCCAGCAGCTCGGGACTAGCGGGAAGCACAGATACGCAGTATTTT
CDR3 protein: CASSSGLAGSTDTQYF

V gene: TRBV7-3
D gene: TRBD1
clone size: few
J gene: TRBJ2-2
CDR3 DNA: TGTGCCAGCAGCTTAAATACAGGGGGAAACACCGGGGAGCTGTTTTTT
CDR3 protein: CASSLNTGGNTGELFF

V gene: TRBV27
D gene: .
clone size: .
J gene: TRBJ2-3
CDR3 DNA: TGTGCCACCGGGGATCTACATAGCACAGATACGCAGTATTTT
CDR3 protein: CATGDLHSTDTQYF

V gene: TRBV10-2
D gene: TRBD2
clone size: .
J gene: TRBJ2-7
CDR3 DNA: TGCGCCAGCGAGGGACTAGCGGCGTACGAGCAGTACTTC
CDR3 protein: CASEGLAAYEQYF

V gene: TRBV4-1
D gene: .
clone size: .
J gene: TRBJ2-3
CDR3 DNA: TGCGCCAGCAGCCATACCCGACAGGGGAGGGGAGATACGCAGTATTTT
CDR3 protein: CASSHTRQGRGDTQYF

V gene: TRBV19
D gene: TRBD2
clone size: .
J gene: TRBJ2-7
CDR3 DNA: TGTGCCAGTAGTACGGGACTAGCGGGAAGTCAGTACTTC
CDR3 protein: CASSTGLAGSQYF

V gene: TRBV6-1
D gene: .
clone size: .
J gene: TRBJ2-2
CDR3 DNA: TGTGCCAGCAGTGAATTCGGACAGCTAAACACCGGGGAGCTGTTTTTT
CDR3 protein: CASSEFGQLNTGELFF

V gene: TRBV19
D gene: .
clone size: .
J gene: TRBJ1-5
CDR3 DNA: TGTGCCACTCAACAGGGTCGGGGCAATCAGCCCCAGCATTTT
CDR3 protein: CATQQGRGNQPQHF

V gene: TRBV7-9
D gene: .
clone size: .
J gene: TRBJ2-7
CDR3 DNA: TGTGCCAGCAGCTTAACCAGGGGGGCCTACGAGCAGTACTTC
CDR3 protein: CASSLTRGAYEQYF

V gene: TRBV19
D gene: .
clone size: .
J gene: TRBJ2-5
CDR3 DNA: TGTGCCAGTAGTATAGTTGGCCGCAGCCAAGAGACCCAGTACTTC
CDR3 protein: CASSIVGRSQETQYF

V gene: TRBV28
D gene: .
clone size: .
J gene: TRBJ1-5
CDR3 DNA: TGTGCCAGCAGTTTAACGGGGAATCAGCCCCAGCATTTT
CDR3 protein: CASSLTGNQPQHF

V gene: TRBV7-7
D gene: TRBD2
clone size: .
J gene: TRBJ2-1
CDR3 DNA: TGTGCTAGCAGCCCCGGGACTAGCGGGTATGAGCAGTTCTTC
CDR3 protein: CASSPGTSGYEQFF

V gene: TRBV7-2
D gene: .
clone size: .
J gene: TRBJ2-1
CDR3 DNA: TGTGCCAGCAGCTTTCTCGGGAAGTCCTACAATGAGCAGTTCTTC
CDR3 protein: CASSFLGKSYNEQFF

V gene: TRBV19
D gene: .
clone size: .
J gene: TRBJ2-3
CDR3 DNA: TGTGCCACCACCGACAGGAGTACAGATACGCAGTATTTT
CDR3 protein: CATTDRSTDTQYF

V gene: TRBV10-3
D gene: .
clone size: .
J gene: TRBJ1-1
CDR3 DNA: TGTGCCATCAGTGAGGGACAGTTGAACACTGAAGCTTTCTTT
CDR3 protein: CAISEGQLNTEAFF

V gene: TRBV25-1
D gene: TRBD2
clone size: .
J gene: TRBJ2-1
CDR3 DNA: TGTGCCAGCAGTGAATATCGTACTAGCGCGTACAATGAGCAGTTCTTC
CDR3 protein: CASSEYRTSAYNEQFF

V gene: TRBV28
D gene: TRBD2
clone size: .
J gene: TRBJ2-2
CDR3 DNA: TGTGCCAGCAGTCCCCTAGGGACTAGCGGGAGAACCAGGGAGCTGTTTTTT
CDR3 protein: CASSPLGTSGRTRELFF

V gene: TRBV11-2
D gene: TRBD1
clone size: .
J gene: TRBJ2-1
CDR3 DNA: TGTGCCAGCAGCTTTTGGGGTACGGACAGGGAAGAGCAGTTCTTC
CDR3 protein: CASSFWGTDREEQFF

V gene: TRBV15
D gene: TRBD2
clone size: once
J gene: TRBJ2-7
CDR3 DNA: TGTGCCACCTCCCCCCGTAGCGGGGCCTACGAGCAGTACTTC
CDR3 protein: CATSPRSGAYEQYF

V gene: TRBV13
D gene: TRBD2
clone size: .
J gene: TRBJ2-1
CDR3 DNA: TGTGCCAGCGCAAATGGGAGGGCATCCTACAATGAGCAGTTCTTC
CDR3 protein: CASANGRASYNEQFF

V gene: TRBV18
D gene: .
clone size: .
J gene: TRBJ2-7
CDR3 DNA: TGTGCCAGCTCACCGACAGGGACTTACGAGCAGTACTTC
CDR3 protein: CASSPTGTYEQYF

V gene: TRBV9
D gene: .
clone size: .
J gene: TRBJ2-3
CDR3 DNA: TGTGCCAGCAGCGTAGATCCCGAGGGAGATACGCAGTATTTT
CDR3 protein: CASSVDPEGDTQYF

V gene: TRBV4-3
D gene: .
clone size: .
J gene: TRBJ2-1
CDR3 DNA: TGCGCCAGCAGCCAAGATCTGGCAGGGCTCTACAATGAGCAGTTCTTC
CDR3 protein: CASSQDLAGLYNEQFF

V gene: TRBV6-5
D gene: TRBD2
clone size: few
J gene: TRBJ2-1
CDR3 DNA: TGTGCCAGCAGTTCCATCGGACTAGCGGGAGTTAGTGAGCAGTTCTTC
CDR3 protein: CASSSIGLAGVSEQFF

V gene: TRBV6-5
D gene: .
clone size: few
J gene: TRBJ2-2
CDR3 DNA: TGTGCCAGCAGTTGGGCAGCTAACACCGGGGAGCTGTTTTTT
CDR3 protein: CASSWAANTGELFF

V gene: TRBV25-1
D gene: .
clone size: once
J gene: TRBJ1-2
CDR3 DNA: TGTGCCAGCAGTGAATACAGGGGAAGGCGGTATGGCTACACCTTC
CDR3 protein: CASSEYRGRRYGYTF

V gene: TRBV5-4
D gene: .
clone size: .
J gene: TRBJ1-6
CDR3 DNA: TGTGCCAGCAGCTTACCAACGGTGGATTCACCCCTCCACTTT
CDR3 protein: CASSLPTVDSPLHF

V gene: TRBV29-1
D gene: .
clone size: .
J gene: TRBJ1-2
CDR3 DNA: TGCAGCGCAGCCGCGCCGGGGCAGGGGACAACCTATGGCTACACCTTC
CDR3 protein: CSAAAPGQGTTYGYTF